These T cell receptor beta chains were read from a single sample in a study of shared clonotypes between healthy human individuals. Some clones are missing from TCRdb's copy, which holds only in-frame ones; the method was immunoSEQ multiplex PCR. This sample carries approximately 2.5 million clones, 93% of them seen once, and the ten largest clones take roughly 0.39%. The sample comprised naive CD4+ T cells from PBMCs. The source is a man aged 18 to 29 in good health. Some clones in this sample may be carry-over from other donors' samples. The conserved cysteine and the conserved F or W are not part of the CDR3 here.

>TRBJ1-1|TRBV27
ASRGQGENTEAF
>TRBJ2-3|TRBV18
ASSRSQGNTDTQY
>TRBJ1-5|TRBV7-8
ASSQDRVSQPQH
>TRBJ1-3|TRBV11-2
ASSATVAGPTSGNTIY
>TRBJ2-5|TRBV29-1
SVGGIGETQY
>TRBJ2-2|TRBV7-2
ASSLIRVGELF
>TRBJ1-3|TRBV11-2
ASSYLRGSGNTIY
>TRBJ1-2|TRBV28
ASSTPGQGYGYT
>TRBJ1-4|TRBV28
ASSLTGVTNEKLF
>TRBJ2-2|TRBV5-1
ASSPTSGNVAGELF
>TRBJ2-6|TRBV2
ASSESRDAPSGANVLT
>TRBJ1-1|TRBV11-3
ASSLTGRGAF
>TRBJ2-7|TRBV19
ASSRGQGYEQY
>TRBJ1-2|TRBV28
ASSTQDRGYGYT
>TRBJ1-4|TRBV29-1
SVNPLGATNEKLF
>TRBJ2-5|TRBV9
ASTKGAGGETQY
>TRBJ1-5|TRBV5-5
ASSLTQGWRQPQH